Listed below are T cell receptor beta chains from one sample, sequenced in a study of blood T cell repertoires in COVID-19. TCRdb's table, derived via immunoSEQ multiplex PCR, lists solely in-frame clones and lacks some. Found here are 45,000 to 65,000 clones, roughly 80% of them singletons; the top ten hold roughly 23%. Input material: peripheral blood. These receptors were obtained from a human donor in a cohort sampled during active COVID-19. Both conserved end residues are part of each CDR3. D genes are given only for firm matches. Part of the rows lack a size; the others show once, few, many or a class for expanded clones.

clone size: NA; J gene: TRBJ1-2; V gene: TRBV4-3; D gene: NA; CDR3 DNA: TGCGCCAGCAGCCAAGCCGCGGGGCTTGGCGGCTACACCTTC; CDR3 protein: CASSQAAGLGGYTF
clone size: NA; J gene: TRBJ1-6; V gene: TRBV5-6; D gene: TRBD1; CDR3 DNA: TGTGCCAGCAGCGGGGAACTGGGAGACAGGGAATATTCACCCCTCCACTTT; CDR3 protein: CASSGELGDREYSPLHF
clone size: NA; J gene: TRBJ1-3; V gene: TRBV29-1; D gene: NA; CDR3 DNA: TGCAGCGCCGGGTCCTCCCTCTCTGGAAACACCATATATTTT; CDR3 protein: CSAGSSLSGNTIYF
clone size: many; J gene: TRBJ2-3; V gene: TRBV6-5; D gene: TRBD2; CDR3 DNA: TGTGCCAGCAGTCGAGCGGGGGACGACACAGATACGCAGTATTTT; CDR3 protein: CASSRAGDDTDTQYF
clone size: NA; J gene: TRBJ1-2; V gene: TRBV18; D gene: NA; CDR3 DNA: TGTGCCAGCTCACCTGCAGGGGATGGCTACACCTTC; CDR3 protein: CASSPAGDGYTF
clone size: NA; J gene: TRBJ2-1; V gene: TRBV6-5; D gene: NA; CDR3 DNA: TGTGCCAGCAGTTCGAGACTCCAGAATGAGCAGTTCTTC; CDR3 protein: CASSSRLQNEQFF
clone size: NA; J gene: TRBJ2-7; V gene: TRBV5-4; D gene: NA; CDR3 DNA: TGTGCCAGCAGCTCATCTAGCCTTCCTTACGAGCAGTACTTC; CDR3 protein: CASSSSSLPYEQYF
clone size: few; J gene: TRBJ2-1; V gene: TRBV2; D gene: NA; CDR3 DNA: TGTGCCAGCAGTTTGCTATTATACAATGAGCAGTTCTTC; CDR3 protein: CASSLLLYNEQFF
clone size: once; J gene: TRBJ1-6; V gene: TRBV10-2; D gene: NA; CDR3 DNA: TGCGCCAGCACCAACTGGGCAGCCTATTCACCCCTCCACTTT; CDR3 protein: CASTNWAAYSPLHF
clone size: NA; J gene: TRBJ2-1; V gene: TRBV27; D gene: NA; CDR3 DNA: TGTGCCAGCAGGCACAGGGAGTATGAGCAGTTCTTC; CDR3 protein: CASRHREYEQFF
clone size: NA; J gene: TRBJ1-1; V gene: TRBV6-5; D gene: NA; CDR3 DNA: TGTGCCAGCAGTAGAGACAGCCTGGACACTGAAGCTTTCTTT; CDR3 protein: CASSRDSLDTEAFF
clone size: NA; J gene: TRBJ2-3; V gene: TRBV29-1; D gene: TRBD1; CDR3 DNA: TGCAGCGTTGACCGCAGGGGGTTAACAGATACGCAGTATTTT; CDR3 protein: CSVDRRGLTDTQYF
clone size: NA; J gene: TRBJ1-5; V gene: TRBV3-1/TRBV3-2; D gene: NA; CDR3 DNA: TGTGCCAGCAGCCCCGGATTGAGGCATCAGCCCCAGCATTTT; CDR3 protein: CASSPGLRHQPQHF
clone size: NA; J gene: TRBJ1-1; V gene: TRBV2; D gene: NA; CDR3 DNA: TGTGCCAGCAGTGAAGGGCAGGGATTGGGGACTGAAGCTTTCTTT; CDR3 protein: CASSEGQGLGTEAFF
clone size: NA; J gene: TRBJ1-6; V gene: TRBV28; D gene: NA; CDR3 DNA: TGTGCCAGCAGGACTTGGGGGGGGTCCTATAATTCACCCCTCCACTTT; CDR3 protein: CASRTWGGSYNSPLHF
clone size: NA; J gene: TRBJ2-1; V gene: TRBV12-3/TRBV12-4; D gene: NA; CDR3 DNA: TGTGCCAGCAGTTTACAGGGTGGGGCGTTCTTC; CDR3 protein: CASSLQGGAFF
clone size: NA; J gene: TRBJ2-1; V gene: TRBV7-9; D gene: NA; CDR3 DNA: TGTGCCAGCAGCGTAGAAAGGAGCTCCTACAATGAGCAGTTCTTC; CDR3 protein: CASSVERSSYNEQFF
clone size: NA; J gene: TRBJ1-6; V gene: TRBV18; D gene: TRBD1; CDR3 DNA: TGTGCCAGCGCACGCGGCAGGGGGGACAATTCACCCCTCCACTTT; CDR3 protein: CASARGRGDNSPLHF
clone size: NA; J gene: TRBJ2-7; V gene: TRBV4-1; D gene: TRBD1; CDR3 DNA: TGCGCCAGCAGCCCCTTGGACAGGGCCTACGAGCAGTACTTC; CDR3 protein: CASSPLDRAYEQYF